A selection of T cell receptor beta chains follows, all from one sample in a study of Tregs in tolerant kidney transplant recipients. Sequenced by immunoSEQ multiplex PCR; TCRdb stores in-frame clones only, minus some. This repertoire shows 100,000 to 150,000 clones, around 94% found once; its top ten account for approximately 0.59%. The sample comprised CD4+ T cells from blood. The receptor set was obtained from a human donor in good health. Both conserved end residues are part of each CDR3. D genes are given only for firm matches. Expanded clones get a size class; other rows say once, few or many, or leave the size out.

>TRBV14|TRBJ1-3|-|-
TGTGCCAGCAGCCAAGGACGCCTGGGGAACACCATATATTTT
CASSQGRLGNTIYF
>TRBV18|TRBJ2-5|TRBD1|-
TGTGCCAGCTCACCTGGTGTATCCGGGACAGGGAAAGAAGGGACCCAGTACTTC
CASSPGVSGTGKEGTQYF
>TRBV9|TRBJ2-3|-|-
TGTGCCAGCACGAGACGCTCCACAGATACGCAGTATTTT
CASTRRSTDTQYF
>TRBV6-1|TRBJ1-2|-|-
TGTGCCAGTTGGGATAACTATGGCTACACCTTC
CASWDNYGYTF
>TRBV11-2|TRBJ1-1|-|-
TGTGCCAGCAGCTTACGAGGGAACACTGAAGCTTTCTTT
CASSLRGNTEAFF
>TRBV6-6|TRBJ2-7|-|-
TGTGCCAGCATCCTTGGGGGAAGCTCCTACGAGCAGTACTTC
CASILGGSSYEQYF
>TRBV10-3|TRBJ2-7|TRBD2|-
TGTGCCATCAGTGGCTGGGTTAGCGGGAGCCGCTCCTACGAGCAGTACTTC
CAISGWVSGSRSYEQYF
>TRBV7-9|TRBJ2-7|-|-
TGTGCCAGCAGCCTCCAGGCTGGAGCCTACGAGCAGTACTTC
CASSLQAGAYEQYF
>TRBV5-8|TRBJ1-2|TRBD1|-
TGTGCCAGCAGCTGGACAGGGACCTATGGCTACACCTTC
CASSWTGTYGYTF
>TRBV2|TRBJ2-7|TRBD2|-
TGTGCCAGCTCCGACGGAGGACTAGCGGGGCCCTACGAGCAGTACTTC
CASSDGGLAGPYEQYF
>TRBV2|TRBJ1-1|-|-
TGTGCCAGCAGTGCCAGTGAAGCTTTCTTT
CASSASEAFF
>TRBV6-5|TRBJ2-5|TRBD1|-
TGTGCCAGCAGTTACTTCCCCGGGACAGCCCAGTTGGCCCAGTACTTC
CASSYFPGTAQLAQYF
>TRBV5-1|TRBJ1-1|TRBD1|-
TGCGCCAGCAACAGGGGAGAGGGGGAAGCTTTCTTT
CASNRGEGEAFF
>TRBV6-1|TRBJ1-4|TRBD1|-
TGTGCCAGCAGTGCTAGACAGGGCCTTGGGGAAAAACTGTTTTTT
CASSARQGLGEKLFF
>TRBV14|TRBJ2-2|-|-
TGTGCCAGCAGCCAAGATCTCAGGGTTTTCGGGGAGCTGTTTTTT
CASSQDLRVFGELFF
>TRBV5-1|TRBJ2-7|TRBD1|-
TGCGCCAGCAGCGCGACAGGGGTCGAGCAGTACTTC
CASSATGVEQYF
>TRBV6-5|TRBJ1-1|-|-
TGTGCCAGCAGTTCAGGCGGGGAGGACACTGAAGCTTTCTTT
CASSSGGEDTEAFF
>TRBV2|TRBJ2-7|-|-
TGTGCCAGCAGTGGGGATTCCTACGAGCAGTACTTC
CASSGDSYEQYF
>TRBV6-6|TRBJ1-2|TRBD1|-
TGTGCCAGCAGACACGCAGGGGGAGCATTCGGCTACACCTTC
CASRHAGGAFGYTF
>TRBV5-1|TRBJ1-2|TRBD1|once
TGCGCCAGCAGCTTGGCTGGACAGGGTCGGGGTAACTATGGCTACACCTTC
CASSLAGQGRGNYGYTF
>TRBV28|TRBJ1-1|-|-
TGTGCCAGCGGGACGAACACTGAAGCTTTCTTT
CASGTNTEAFF
>TRBV29-1|TRBJ2-6|-|once
TGCAGCGCGCGGGTGATGGGCTCTGGGGCCAACGTCCTGACTTTC
CSARVMGSGANVLTF
>TRBV5-1|TRBJ1-5|-|few
TGCGCCAGCAGCTTGGACCCTCAGGGCGGGAGTAATCAGCCCCAGCATTTT
CASSLDPQGGSNQPQHF
>TRBV11-2|TRBJ1-4|-|-
TGTGCCAGCAGCGGTGGCGCGCGGCTGCATTTAGAAAAACTGTTTTTT
CASSGGARLHLEKLFF
>TRBV4-1|TRBJ2-3|-|-
TGCGCCAGCAGCCAAGGTGGGGATACGCAGTATTTT
CASSQGGDTQYF
>TRBV6-5|TRBJ1-1|-|-
TGTGCCAGCAGTTACGGAGGCGGGCGCATGAACACTGAAGCTTTCTTT
CASSYGGGRMNTEAFF
>TRBV9|TRBJ1-6|TRBD1|few
TGTGCCAGCAGCGCCTTCGCGGGACAGGGGAATTCACCCCTCCACTTT
CASSAFAGQGNSPLHF
>TRBV29-1|TRBJ1-2|-|-
TGCAGCGTTGAACGCAGCGGGCGATGGAATGGCTACACCTTC
CSVERSGRWNGYTF
>TRBV6-4|TRBJ2-2|-|-
TGTGCCAGCAGTCCGATGGGGCTAGCCACCAACACCGGGGAGCTGTTTTTT
CASSPMGLATNTGELFF
>TRBV5-4|TRBJ1-2|-|-
TGTGCCAGCAGCTCGTTGGTTACAGGGAGTGGCTACACCTTC
CASSSLVTGSGYTF
>TRBV5-6|TRBJ2-1|TRBD2|-
TGTGCCAGCAGCTTGGATGTGGGAGGGTACAATGAGCAGTTCTTC
CASSLDVGGYNEQFF
>TRBV5-1|TRBJ2-3|-|once
TGCGCCAGCAGCCCCCTGACTAGCACAGATACGCAGTATTTT
CASSPLTSTDTQYF
>TRBV5-1|TRBJ2-2|-|-
TGCGCCAGCAGCTTGGCCCTTACGAACACCGGGGAGCTGTTTTTT
CASSLALTNTGELFF
>TRBV7-2|TRBJ2-7|TRBD1|-
TGTGCCAGCAGCTCCCGTGGACAGGGCTACGAGCAGTACTTC
CASSSRGQGYEQYF
>TRBV19|TRBJ2-3|TRBD2|-
TGTGCCAGTAGTCCCCGACTAGCGGGAGCAGATACGCAGTATTTT
CASSPRLAGADTQYF
>TRBV20-1|TRBJ2-5|-|-
TGCAGCACAACTCAGTCAGAGACCCAGTACTTC
CSTTQSETQYF
>TRBV6-6|TRBJ2-1|TRBD2|-
TGTGCCAGCAGCCGTGGGTCTAGCGGCAATGAGCAGTTCTTC
CASSRGSSGNEQFF
>TRBV27|TRBJ1-1|-|once
TGTGCCAGCAGTTTGGAGGCCTTCGGGACCACTGAAGCTTTCTTT
CASSLEAFGTTEAFF
>TRBV11-2|TRBJ2-7|TRBD1|-
TGTGCCAGCAGCCCCCGGACAGGGGCGGTTTCAGGGCTTTTGGGCTTC
CASSPRTGAVSGLLGF
>TRBV5-1|TRBJ1-1|TRBD1|-
TGCGCCAGCAGCCTGCAGACAGGGAGGTTGAACACTGAAGCTTTCTTT
CASSLQTGRLNTEAFF
>TRBV6-6|TRBJ2-3|-|-
TGTGCCAGCAGTTACCTCCACACAGATACGCAGTATTTT
CASSYLHTDTQYF
>TRBV28|TRBJ1-4|-|-
TGTGCCAGCAGTTTGGGGGATGAAAAACTGTTTTTT
CASSLGDEKLFF
>TRBV5-1|TRBJ2-3|-|-
TGCGCCAGCATGCCCCGGACGAGAGGTAGCACAGATACGCAGTATTTT
CASMPRTRGSTDTQYF